This T cell receptor beta chain was profiled in a study of identical twins. The J segment lost 8 bases and the V segment lost 0 bases, leaving 17 bases of the junction unmatched. CDR1 is LGHNA and CDR2 is YSLEER in the germline V gene. The CDR3 runs 20 residues. TCRdb reprocessed the 5' RACE reads with MiXCR, giving one entry per CDR3 protein. The data hold hundreds of thousands of distinct CDR3 sequences, with roughly 6.2% observed a single time. V usage is TRBV4-3 and J usage is TRBJ2-1, with 12 nucleotides matching TRBD2. The material sequenced was naive T cells sorted from blood. This receptor was taken from a man in his late teens or twenties in good health. CDR3 residues: CASSQDRLTSGSSLIHEQFF. The CDR3 DNA sequence: TGCGCCAGCAGCCAAGATCGACTGACTAGCGGGAGTAGTTTAATTCATGAGCAGTTCTTC.